Following are 19 T cell receptor beta chains from one sample sequenced in a study of cytomegalovirus exposure and HLA in healthy donors. The PCR was carried out with 60 Vbeta primers and 13 Jbeta primers. Sequenced by immunoSEQ multiplex PCR; TCRdb stores in-frame clones only, minus some. The sample spans approximately 110,000 clones; the ten largest clones claim over 0.8%. Sequenced: PBMCs. The origin of the receptors is a man aged 18 to 35 in good health and CMV-seronegative.

The V call is TRBV28, the J call TRBJ1-4; possible D gene TRBD1, 5 bases. Germline values: CDR1 MDHEN, CDR2 SYDVKM. Trimming left V 6 bases short and J 2 bases short, with 10 bases between. CDR3 length: 14 amino acids. The CDR3 spells CASSSRQTNEKLFF. The CDR3, as DNA: TGTGCCAGCAGCTCACGACAGACTAATGAAAAACTGTTTTTT. Combining the CDR3 with reference TRBV28 and TRBJ1-4 gives the whole variable domain DVKVTQSSRYLVKRTGEKVFLECVQDMDHENMFWYRQDPGLGLRLIYFSYDVKMKEKGDIPEGYSVSREKKERFSLILESASTNQTSMYLCASSSRQTNEKLFFGSGTQLSVL.

V usage is TRBV27 and J usage is TRBJ2-1; 12 bases align to TRBD2. Germline V gene sequence: CDR1 MNHEY, CDR2 SMNVEV (reference sequence). The CDR3 contains 15 residues. Unmatched junction bases numbered 2, after V lost 1 base and J lost 7 bases. CDR3 sequence: CASSLLTSGSNEQFF. The CDR3 region has the DNA TGTGCCAGCAGTTTATTGACTAGCGGGAGTAATGAGCAGTTCTTC.

V usage is TRBV19 and J usage is TRBJ2-1; D might be TRBD2 (6 bases). The germline V gene encodes CDR1 LNHDA and CDR2 SQIVND (reference sequence). The CDR3 has 13 residues. Trimming took off 7 bases at V and 6 bases at J, with 13 bases between the two ends. The CDR3 coding sequence is TGTGCCAGTAATGGAGGGCGCGGCAATGAGCAGTTCTTC. Protein sequence: CASNGGRGNEQFF.

The J gene is TRBJ2-1, the V gene TRBV5-1, with 8 bases aligning to TRBD1. V gave up 0 bases and J gave up 10 bases; unmatched junction bases: 6. Germline loops: CDR1 SGHRS, CDR2 YFSETQ. The CDR3 sequence is 14 residues long. CDR3 residues: CASSLASRTGEQFF. Here the CDR3 DNA reads TGCGCCAGCAGCTTGGCCTCCCGGACAGGGGAGCAGTTCTTC.

The chain has TRBV19 and TRBJ2-3; 10 nucleotides agree with TRBD2. The junction had 9 bases not matched to a gene; V was cut back by 5 bases and J by 4 bases. The CDR3 is 16 amino acids. Germline-derived CDR1 and CDR2 are LNHDA and SQIVND (reference sequence). In nucleotides, the CDR3 is TGTGCCAGTAGTTGGGCTAGCGGGAGTGAGGCAGATACGCAGTATTTT. Residues: CASSWASGSEADTQYF.

V and J are TRBV7-2 and TRBJ1-5; 11 nucleotides match TRBD1. Trimming cost V 4 bases and J 4 bases; bases outside gene matches: 6. Per the germline V gene, CDR1 is SGHTA and CDR2 is FQGNSA. CDR3 length: 16 residues. The CDR3 is CASSSRGQGVNQPQHF. In DNA, the CDR3 is TGTGCCAGCAGCTCACGGGGACAGGGGGTGAATCAGCCCCAGCATTTT.

The CDR3 coding sequence is TGTGCCAGCAGCCTCTTGAACACCGGGGAGCTGTTTTTT. This translates into CASSLLNTGELFF. The chain couples TRBV11-2 to TRBJ2-2; D remains unclear. Trimming removed 5 bases from V and 1 base from J, with 5 bases in between. This CDR3 contains 13 residues. Germline-derived CDR1 and CDR2 are SGHAT and FQNNGV.

The gene calls are TRBV6-4 and TRBJ1-1, with 8 positions matching TRBD1. Looked up from germline, CDR1 is MRHNA and CDR2 is SNTAGT. Germline trimming cut 3 bases from V and 1 base from J; bases unmatched to any gene: 1. This CDR3 has 14 amino acids. The CDR3 spells CASSETGGNTEAFF. CDR3 nucleotide sequence: TGTGCCAGCAGTGAAACAGGGGGGAACACTGAAGCTTTCTTT.

The V and J genes are TRBV30 and TRBJ1-2; D is perhaps TRBD1 (5 bases). CDR1 and CDR2 from the germline V gene are GTSNPN and SVGIG (reference sequence). V lost 4 bases to trimming and J lost 6 bases, with 18 bases between them. This CDR3 contains 14 residues. In DNA form, the CDR3 reads TGTGCCTGGAACGGGGTGGGGGAGGGGAATGGCTACACCTTC. The encoded protein is CAWNGVGEGNGYTF.

CDR3 protein: CASSHGRGNYGYTF. CDR3 bases: TGTGCCAGCAGCCACGGTCGGGGTAACTATGGCTACACCTTC. The rearrangement uses TRBV6-5 and TRBJ1-2, with D uncertain. Germline V gene data show CDR1 as MNHEY and CDR2 as SVGAGI. The CDR3 sequence is 14 residues long. V shed 6 bases and J shed 1 base, with 12 bases lying between them.

The chain combines TRBV6-5 with TRBJ2-2, with D hard to call. V lost 5 bases and J lost 4, with 5 bases in between. The CDR3 spans 12 residues. Germline-derived CDR1 and CDR2 are MNHEY and SVGAGI. The CDR3 coding sequence is TGTGCCAGCAGTCCCTTCACCGGGGAGCTGTTTTTT. Its translation is CASSPFTGELFF.

This rearrangement joins TRBV29-1 to TRBJ2-5; no clear D gene. The J call is in doubt because the DNA end fits TRBJ2-7 better. CDR1 and CDR2 (germline): SQVTM, ANQGSEA. The CDR3 extends over 13 amino acids. The CDR3 protein is CSVVRDKAYEQYF. In DNA, the CDR3 is TGCAGCGTTGTCCGCGACAAGGCCTACGAGCAGTACTTC.

V and J are TRBV5-6 and TRBJ2-5; D is undetermined. The J call is in doubt because the DNA end fits TRBJ2-7 better. Per the germline V gene, CDR1 is SGHDT and CDR2 is YYEEEE. The CDR3 sequence is 11 residues long. The CDR3 DNA follows: TGTGCCAGCGACAACTCCTACGAGCAGTACTTC. This encodes CASDNSYEQYF.

The chain recombines TRBV7-6 with TRBJ2-3; 8 bases match TRBD2. CDR3 length equals 15 residues. V lost 6 bases to trimming and J lost 2 bases; unmatched junction nucleotides: 7. The germline V gene encodes CDR1 SGHVS and CDR2 FNYEAQ. For the CDR3, the DNA is TGTGCCAGCAGGGGAGCGGGGGTCCCCACAGATACGCAGTATTTT. It yields the protein CASRGAGVPTDTQYF.

V and J are TRBV5-1 and TRBJ1-3, with 7 nucleotides matching TRBD1. V shed 1 base and J 2 bases; nucleotides not matched to a gene: 9. Germline V CDR1 and CDR2: SGHRS, YFSETQ. The CDR3 has 17 residues. The CDR3 nucleotides read TGCGCCAGCAGCTTGTCCTTACACAGGGGTGCTGGAAACACCATATATTTT. Protein: CASSLSLHRGAGNTIYF. Full variable domain (outside the CDR3, taken from reference TRBV5-1 and TRBJ1-3): KAGVTQTPRYLIKTRGQQVTLSCSPISGHRSVSWYQQTPGQGLQFLFEYFSETQRNKGNFPGRFSGRQFSNSRSEMNVSTLELGDSALYLCASSLSLHRGAGNTIYFGEGSWLTVV.

The V call is TRBV9, the J call TRBJ2-2; D call uncertain. This CDR3 contains 16 residues. The V gene lost 0 bases and the J gene lost 1 base, with 10 bases spanning the gap. CDR1 is SGDLS, CDR2 YYNGEE, per germline. The CDR3 spells CASSVGVGRNTGELFF. Here the CDR3 DNA reads TGTGCCAGCAGCGTAGGGGTGGGCCGGAACACCGGGGAGCTGTTTTTT.

The rearrangement uses TRBV2 and TRBJ1-1; D call uncertain. This CDR3 comprises 10 residues. V lost 7 bases and J 8 bases, leaving 8 bases between the germline ends. CDR1 is SNHLY, CDR2 FYNNEI, per germline. CDR3 amino acids: CASTRYEAFF. DNA for the CDR3: TGTGCCAGCACCCGCTACGAAGCTTTCTTT.

V usage is TRBV19 and J usage is TRBJ1-1, with a tentative D call TRBD1 (5 bases). The CDR3 extends over 15 amino acids. Germline V lookup: CDR1 LNHDA, CDR2 SQIVND (reference sequence). Trimming stripped 7 bases from V and 3 bases from J, with 18 bases between. CDR3 sequence reads: CASIPRGGRYTEAFF. CDR3 in DNA: TGTGCCAGTATCCCAAGGGGTGGACGGTACACTGAAGCTTTCTTT.

This chain uses TRBV5-1 with TRBJ2-7; D is possibly TRBD1 (5 bases). Germline V gene lookup returns CDR1 SGHRS and CDR2 YFSETQ. The CDR3 runs 15 residues. With 0 bases removed from V and 2 bases from J, the gap between germline ends came to 12 bases. CDR3 loop: CASSLVAGQTYEQYF. The CDR3 bases are TGCGCCAGCAGCTTGGTGGCAGGGCAAACCTACGAGCAGTACTTC.